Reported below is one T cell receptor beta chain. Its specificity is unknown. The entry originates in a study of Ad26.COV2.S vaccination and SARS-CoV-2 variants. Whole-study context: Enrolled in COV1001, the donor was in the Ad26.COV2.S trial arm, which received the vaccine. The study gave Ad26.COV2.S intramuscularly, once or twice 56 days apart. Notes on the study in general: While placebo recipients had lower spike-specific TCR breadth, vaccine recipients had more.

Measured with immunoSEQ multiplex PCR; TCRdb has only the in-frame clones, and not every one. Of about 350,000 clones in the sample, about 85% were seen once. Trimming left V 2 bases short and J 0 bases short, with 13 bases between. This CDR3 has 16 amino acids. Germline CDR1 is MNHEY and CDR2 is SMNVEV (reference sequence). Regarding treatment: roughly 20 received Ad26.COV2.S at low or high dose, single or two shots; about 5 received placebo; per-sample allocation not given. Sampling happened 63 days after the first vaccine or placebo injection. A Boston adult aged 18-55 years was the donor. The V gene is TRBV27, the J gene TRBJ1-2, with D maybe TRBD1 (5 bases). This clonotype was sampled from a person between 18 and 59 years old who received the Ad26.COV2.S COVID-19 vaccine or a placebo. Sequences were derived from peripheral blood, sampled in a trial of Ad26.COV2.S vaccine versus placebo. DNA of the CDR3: TGTGCCAGCAGTTTAAGGGGACTGACAGCTAACTATGGCTACACCTTC. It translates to CASSLRGLTANYGYTF.